This T cell receptor (beta chain) was observed in a study of blood T cell repertoires in COVID-19. The overall study: Collection of acute and convalescent COVID-19 samples took place in the United States, Italy and Spain. Sources were T cells, B-cell-depleted T cells, or PBMCs; the material itself was cDNA or gDNA.

During active infection, Seattle patients enrolled and were then monitored through disease. The CDR3 contains 15 residues. V trimming: 6 bases; J trimming: 4 bases; junction bases outside the gene matches: 9. The germline V gene encodes CDR1 MNHEY and CDR2 SVGAGI. Only in-frame clones appear in the TCRdb table, and some are missing; sequencing was by immunoSEQ multiplex PCR. The table records tens of thousands of clones, 80% to 90% of them present only once. Sequenced input: peripheral blood. The origin of this receptor is an older woman with COVID-19, enrolled during active disease. The chain joins TRBV6-5 to TRBJ1-1, with 9 positions matching TRBD1. CDR3 in DNA: TGTGCCAGCAGCCGACAGGGGGGCAGGGGCACTGAAGCTTTCTTT. This encodes CASSRQGGRGTEAFF.